These T cell receptor beta chains were read from a single sample in a study of blood T cell repertoires in COVID-19. The table came from immunoSEQ multiplex PCR; TCRdb's copy has only in-frame clones and leaves some out. The sample shows around 130,000 clones, approximately 87% of them seen only once. The sequencing sample was made of peripheral blood. These receptor sequences come from a woman between 55 and 75 years old with acute or convalescent COVID-19. CDR3s include the opening cysteine and the closing phenylalanine or tryptophan. Each record gives: V gene, D gene, clone size, J gene, CDR3 DNA, CDR3 protein. A D gene is named only where the DNA matches it firmly. A clone size is listed for some rows: how often the clone was seen (once, few, many), or a class if it is expanded.

TRBV9	NA	NA	TRBJ1-3	TGTGCCAGCAGCGTAGGGCAGGGGAATCCAAACACCATATATTTT	CASSVGQGNPNTIYF
TRBV28	TRBD1	once	TRBJ1-2	TGTGCCAGCAGTTCCCCGACAGGGGGAGGCTATGGCTACACCTTC	CASSSPTGGGYGYTF
TRBV5-1	NA	NA	TRBJ1-4	TGCGCCAGCAGCTTGGGAATGAGAGGGAACGAAAAACTGTTTTTT	CASSLGMRGNEKLFF
TRBV12-3/TRBV12-4	NA	NA	TRBJ2-5	TGTGCCAGCAGTCGACAGAGAGGAGAGACCCAGTACTTC	CASSRQRGETQYF
TRBV28	TRBD1	NA	TRBJ1-2	TGTGCCAGCAGTATACCCAACCAGGGGGCGCCCGGCTACACCTTC	CASSIPNQGAPGYTF
TRBV3-1/TRBV3-2	TRBD1	NA	TRBJ1-6	TGTGCCAGCAGCCAAGATGTGACAGGGCAAAGTAGTTCACCCCTCCACTTT	CASSQDVTGQSSSPLHF
TRBV4-2	NA	once	TRBJ1-3	TGTGCCAGCAGCCAAGATAGTACAGAAGGAAACACCATATATTTT	CASSQDSTEGNTIYF
TRBV10-3	TRBD1	NA	TRBJ2-7	TGTGCCATCAGGACCGGGACAGGGAAGTACGAGCAGTACTTC	CAIRTGTGKYEQYF
TRBV6-5	NA	NA	TRBJ2-2	TGTGCCAGCAGTTACCAAAACACCGGGGAGCTGTTTTTT	CASSYQNTGELFF
TRBV6-1	TRBD2	NA	TRBJ2-1	TGTGCCAGCAGTGAAGCGCTGGGGACTAGCGGGAGCGCCCAGTTCTTC	CASSEALGTSGSAQFF
TRBV6-5	TRBD1	NA	TRBJ1-1	TGTGCCAGCAGTTACACGCAGGGGGCCACTGAAGCTTTCTTT	CASSYTQGATEAFF
TRBV28	NA	few	TRBJ1-1	TGTGCCAGCAGTCCTACTCGAGTCAACACTGAAGCTTTCTTT	CASSPTRVNTEAFF
TRBV3-1/TRBV3-2	TRBD2	NA	TRBJ2-1	TGTGCCAGCAGCCAAGATCTAAGCGGGAGTTACAATGAGCAGTTCTTC	CASSQDLSGSYNEQFF
TRBV29-1	TRBD1	NA	TRBJ1-1	TGCAGCGCCCTAGGCGGGACAGGCGACACTGAAGCTTTCTTT	CSALGGTGDTEAFF
TRBV7-6	TRBD1	NA	TRBJ1-3	TGTGCCAGCAGCTTGATCGGACAGGGGGTTAGCTCTGGAAACACCATATATTTT	CASSLIGQGVSSGNTIYF
TRBV14	TRBD1	NA	TRBJ1-2	TGTGCCAGCAGCCGGGACAGGGACTATGGCTACACCTTC	CASSRDRDYGYTF
TRBV9	TRBD2	once	TRBJ2-2	TGTGCCAGCAGCGTAGGACTAGCGGGAGGCACCGGGGAGCTATTTTTT	CASSVGLAGGTGELFF
TRBV7-2	TRBD2	NA	TRBJ2-5	TGTGCCAGCAGCTCTTCGGGAGGGCCGTTGGAGACCCAGTACTTC	CASSSSGGPLETQYF
TRBV6-5	NA	NA	TRBJ1-2	TGTGCCAGCAGGGACGGGAGGAACTATGGCTACACCTTC	CASRDGRNYGYTF
TRBV11-1	NA	NA	TRBJ1-1	TGTGCCAGCAGCTTTCGCGGGGGTCAAACTTCAACTGAAGCTTTCTTT	CASSFRGGQTSTEAFF
TRBV15	NA	NA	TRBJ1-5	TGTGCCACCAGCAGAGATCGTCGAGGGAATCAGCCCCAGCATTTT	CATSRDRRGNQPQHF
TRBV2	NA	once	TRBJ2-1	TGTGCCAGCATGCCGAGACAGATATACAATGAGCAGTTCTTC	CASMPRQIYNEQFF
TRBV6-1	NA	NA	TRBJ1-5	TGTGCCAGCAGTGACAGGTCGGATCAGCCCCAGCATTTT	CASSDRSDQPQHF
TRBV3-1/TRBV3-2	TRBD2	NA	TRBJ2-2	TGTGCCAGCAGCCCTATAGCGGGACCATCCGGGGAGCTGTTTTTT	CASSPIAGPSGELFF
TRBV30	NA	NA	TRBJ1-5	TGTGCCTGGAGTCCGGGGTGGGATCAGCCCCAGCATTTT	CAWSPGWDQPQHF
TRBV29-1	NA	NA	TRBJ1-5	TGCAGCGTTGAATATGTGTCGGGGCAGCCCCAGCATTTT	CSVEYVSGQPQHF
TRBV30	NA	NA	TRBJ1-6	TGTGCCTGGAGCCCAGTCGGGAGCTCCTATAATTCACCCCTCCACTTT	CAWSPVGSSYNSPLHF
TRBV5-4	TRBD2	NA	TRBJ2-5	TGTGCCAGCTGGGTCCGGGGGGGACAAGAGACCCAGTACTTC	CASWVRGGQETQYF
TRBV9	TRBD1	NA	TRBJ1-4	TGTGCCAGCAGCGCTAGGACAGGGACTAATGAAAAACTGTTTTTT	CASSARTGTNEKLFF
TRBV7-9	TRBD2	NA	TRBJ2-1	TGTGCCAGCAGCTCAGGGACTAGCGGAAATGAGCAGTTCTTC	CASSSGTSGNEQFF
TRBV10-1	NA	once	TRBJ1-3	TGCGCCAGCAGCCGAGGATCTGGAAACACCATATATTTT	CASSRGSGNTIYF